This T cell receptor beta chain emerged from a study of T cell responses to AZD1222 COVID-19 vaccine. Study-wide findings and caveats: In all cases, repertoires were sampled only after the peak T cell response. Compared with day 0, the breadth and depth of the Spike-specific TCR repertoire rose significantly after two doses of AZD1222.

Trimming removed 6 bases from V and 3 bases from J, with 11 bases in between. The CDR3 is made up of 13 amino acids. CDR1 is SQVTM, CDR2 ANQGSEA, per germline. Here immunoSEQ multiplex PCR was the method, and the copy in TCRdb shows in-frame clones only, minus some. In the table there are approximately 150,000 clones, more than 80% of which are singletons. With regard to this clone: Its antigen is not known.

The clonotype comes from an adult in good health. The rearrangement uses TRBV29-1 and TRBJ1-4; D gene unclear. Specimen: peripheral blood, collected on day 0 of MenACWY control vaccination. CDR3 bases: TGCAGCGTGAAACACCCTTCTAATGAAAAACTGTTTTTT. Translated, it gives CSVKHPSNEKLFF.